The clone carrying this T cell receptor beta chain has a count of ten or more. Its target is unknown. Using its own MiXCR run on the PCR reads, TCRdb lists one record per CDR3 protein. The sample yields a few hundred thousand distinct CDR3 sequences, 25% seen once. The sample originates from a study of molecular identifiers for immune sequencing clone quantification. Across the study: Four of five RNA aliquots from approximately 22,000 or 94,000 naive CD8 T cells were sequenced. Study-level points and caveats: Underestimated sizes of highly expanded clones could result from identical TCR molecules that share a barcode.

Libraries used about 20,000 to 1,100,000 sorted naive CD8 T cells and 10%, 30% or 50% RNA input. Using a CD8+CD4-CCR7+CD45RA+ phenotype, naive CD8 T cells were sorted. This sequence originates from a human donor in good health. Some libraries in this study had Jurkat cell RNA spiked in. The specimen sequenced was naive CD8+ T cells from blood, with Jurkat cell RNA spiked in. The subset here: FACS-sorted CD8+CD4-CCR7+CD45RA+ naive T cells.

The CDR3 region has the DNA TGTGCCAGCAGCCCGGGACTAGCGTCCGAGACCCAGTACTTC. Protein product: CASSPGLASETQYF. The chain uses TRBV6-5 and TRBJ2-5, with 10 positions matching TRBD2. J lost 5 bases, V lost 6 bases, and 6 bases had no gene match. Germline loops: CDR1 MNHEY, CDR2 SVGAGI. The CDR3 consists of 14 residues.